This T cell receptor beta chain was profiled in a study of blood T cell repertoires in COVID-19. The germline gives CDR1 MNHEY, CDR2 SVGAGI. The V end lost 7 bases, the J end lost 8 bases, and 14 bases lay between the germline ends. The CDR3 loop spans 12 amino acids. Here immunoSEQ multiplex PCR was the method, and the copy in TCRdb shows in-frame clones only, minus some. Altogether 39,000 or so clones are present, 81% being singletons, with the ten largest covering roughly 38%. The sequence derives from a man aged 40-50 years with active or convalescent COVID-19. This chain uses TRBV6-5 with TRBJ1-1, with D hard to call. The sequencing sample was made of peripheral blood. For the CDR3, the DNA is TGTGCCAGCACGCCGCAGTGGCAGGAAGCTTTCTTT. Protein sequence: CASTPQWQEAFF.